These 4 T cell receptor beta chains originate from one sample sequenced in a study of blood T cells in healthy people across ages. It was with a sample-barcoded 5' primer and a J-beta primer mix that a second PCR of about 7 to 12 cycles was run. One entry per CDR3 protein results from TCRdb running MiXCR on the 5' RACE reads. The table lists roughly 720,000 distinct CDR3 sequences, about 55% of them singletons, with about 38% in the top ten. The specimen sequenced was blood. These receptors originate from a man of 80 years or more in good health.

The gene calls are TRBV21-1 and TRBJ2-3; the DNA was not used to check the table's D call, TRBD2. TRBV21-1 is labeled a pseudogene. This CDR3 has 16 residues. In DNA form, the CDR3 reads TGTGCCAGCAGCAGTGGTTTAAGCGGGAGTTTTCGATACGCGTATTTT. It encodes CASSSGLSGSFRYAYF.

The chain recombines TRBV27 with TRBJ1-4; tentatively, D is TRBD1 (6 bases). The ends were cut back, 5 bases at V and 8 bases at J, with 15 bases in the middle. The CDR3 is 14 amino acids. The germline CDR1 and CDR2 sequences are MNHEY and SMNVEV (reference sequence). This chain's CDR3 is CASSVSGVEEKLFF. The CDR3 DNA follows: TGTGCCAGCAGTGTCTCAGGGGTGGAAGAAAAACTGTTTTTT.

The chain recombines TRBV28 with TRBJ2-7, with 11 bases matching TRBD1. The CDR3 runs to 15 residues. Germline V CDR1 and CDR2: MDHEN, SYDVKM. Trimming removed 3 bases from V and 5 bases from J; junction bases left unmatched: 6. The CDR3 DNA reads TGTGCCAGCAGTTTCCGGGACAGGGGGAAAAACGAGCAGTACTTC. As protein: CASSFRDRGKNEQYF.

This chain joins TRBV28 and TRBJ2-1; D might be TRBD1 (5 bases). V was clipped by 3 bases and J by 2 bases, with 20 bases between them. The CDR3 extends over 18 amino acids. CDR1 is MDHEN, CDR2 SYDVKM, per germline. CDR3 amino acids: CASSFPPIRVKTYNEQFF. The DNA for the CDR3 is TGTGCCAGCAGTTTCCCCCCCATCAGGGTAAAGACCTACAATGAGCAGTTCTTC.